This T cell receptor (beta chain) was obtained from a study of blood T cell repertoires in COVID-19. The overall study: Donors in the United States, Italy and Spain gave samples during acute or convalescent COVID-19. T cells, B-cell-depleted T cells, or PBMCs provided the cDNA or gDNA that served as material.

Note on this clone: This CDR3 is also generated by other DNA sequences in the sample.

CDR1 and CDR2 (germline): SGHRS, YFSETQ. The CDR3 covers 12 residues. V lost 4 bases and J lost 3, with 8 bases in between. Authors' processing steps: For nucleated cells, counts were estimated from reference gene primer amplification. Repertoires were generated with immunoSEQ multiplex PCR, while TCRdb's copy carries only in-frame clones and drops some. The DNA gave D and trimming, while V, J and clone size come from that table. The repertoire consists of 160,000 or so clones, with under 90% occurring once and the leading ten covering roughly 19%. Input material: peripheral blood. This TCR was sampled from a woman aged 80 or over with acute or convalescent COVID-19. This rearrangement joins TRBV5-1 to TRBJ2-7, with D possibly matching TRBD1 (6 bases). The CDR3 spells CASSRDNYEQYF. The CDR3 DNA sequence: TGCGCCAGCAGCCGGGACAACTACGAGCAGTACTTC.